These T cell receptor beta chains were read from a single sample in a study of blood T cell repertoires in COVID-19. Repertoires were generated with immunoSEQ multiplex PCR, while TCRdb's copy carries only in-frame clones and drops some. Of approximately 88,000 clones detected, 60% to 85% appear once; the ten largest clones hold less than 60%. The specimen sequenced was peripheral blood. The receptors stem from a human donor in a cohort sampled during active COVID-19. Both conserved end residues are part of each CDR3. The order of the fields is CDR3 protein, V gene.

CASSLAASVSYEQYF | TRBV7-9
CASSVGAAGNTIYF | TRBV9
CASSLVSSGSRAYEQYF | TRBV7-2
CASKLRDMNTGELFF | TRBV27
CASSLAGQGRRETQYF | TRBV7-9
CASRLTGGNYGYTF | TRBV5-4
CASSRGQGAFNEKLFF | TRBV4-1
CASSPRLDANTGELFF | TRBV9
CASSLAPTGLNTEAFF | TRBV7-2
CANKPGQGAWEQYF | TRBV2
CASSRERSYEQYF | TRBV6-5
CASSRAGGDPYEQYF | TRBV7-9
CASSLVWGQGGANVLTF | TRBV7-2
CASSPSGFTGELFF | TRBV7-3
CASSIPGRGGDTQYF | TRBV19
CAWSRDRVGEAFF | TRBV30
CSVEGTSGQSSYNEQFF | TRBV29-1
CASSTNINTGELFF | TRBV27
CASSLRDTQYF | TRBV28
CAWGYTGGQPQHF | TRBV30
CASSFDGQGGRETQYF | TRBV7-6
CASSVPVWEGQETQYF | TRBV2
CASSPFNEQFF | TRBV12-3/TRBV12-4
CASSMGQTYEQYF | TRBV19
CASSSQVYEQYF | TRBV2
CASSMGQGDTQYF | TRBV19
CASSPLAGTYEQYF | TRBV2
CASSPTTGGNQPQHF | TRBV27
CASRRTGNEAFF | TRBV5-6
CASSQQTNYEQYF | TRBV4-2
CASSLSSIQAFF | TRBV5-8
CASRRTGAGELFF | TRBV19
CASSFELAGADTQYF | TRBV5-4
CARSSNDRRYMNTEAFF | TRBV5-3
CASSISPPSGRVLAKNIQYF | TRBV7-9
CASSQARGVDGYTF | TRBV4-1
CASSRDLKGEQYF | TRBV2
CASSLAGREPQGEQFF | TRBV7-6
CASSLGTNNEQFF | TRBV13
CASSQGLGADEQFF | TRBV4-3
CASRPRLAGSSYNEQFF | TRBV7-2
CASSTRTGRTSGSPGELFF | TRBV19
CASSTQGQGVHEQYF | TRBV28
CASTHLAGGTGELFF | TRBV6-5
CASSLKRGLGTGYGIQYF | TRBV13
CASSTRLVGETQYF | TRBV28
CASRSGITIYF | TRBV28
CAWTPGTGGLYEQYF | TRBV30
CASSLDRVSNTEAFF | TRBV7-2
CASRLSGIPYEQYF | TRBV3-1/TRBV3-2
CASSEQGAVNTEAFF | TRBV2
CATSRPDSSEQFF | TRBV15
CASSLWAGAWNEQFF | TRBV27
CASSLDLGTTDTQYF | TRBV11-2
CASKRDFNSPLHF | TRBV19
CASSKDRDHEQFF | TRBV5-8
CATSGPPGYTF | TRBV24-1